Each of the 24 T cell receptor beta chains below was sequenced from the same sample in a study of T cell changes during pregnancy in multiple sclerosis. Using immunoSEQ multiplex PCR, the repertoire was profiled, and TCRdb retains in-frame clones only, with some absent. Of 41,000 or so clones listed, 85% to 95% are singletons. This sample comprised CD8+ T cells from peripheral blood mononuclear cells, obtained in the third trimester of pregnancy. The receptors shown here come from a female donor with multiple sclerosis, enrolled in a pregnancy study.

The chain is built from TRBV5-3 and TRBJ1-1, with D possibly matching TRBD1 (5 bases). Being an ORF, TRBV5-3 has a function that is uncertain. With 10 bases removed from V and 2 bases from J, the gap between germline ends came to 21 bases. This CDR3 is built from 15 residues. CDR3 residues: CAGDLGARANTEAFF. The CDR3 nucleotides read TGTGCCGGAGACCTAGGCGCCAGGGCAAACACTGAAGCTTTCTTT.

This rearrangement joins TRBV11-2 to TRBJ2-5; 7 bases agree with TRBD2. Germline V gene sequence: CDR1 SGHAT, CDR2 FQNNGV. The length of the CDR3 is 16 residues. The trim removed 0 bases at V and 5 bases at J, leaving 9 bases unmatched. CDR3 coding DNA: TGTGCCAGCAGCTTAGATACGGGACTAAATTTGGAGACCCAGTACTTC. It encodes CASSLDTGLNLETQYF.

The V gene is TRBV18, the J gene TRBJ2-7; D is ambiguous. CDR1 and CDR2 (germline): KGHSH, LQKENI. The CDR3 contains 14 residues. Trimming shortened V by 3 bases and J by 0 bases, and 9 bases separated the two germline ends. In DNA, the CDR3 is TGTGCCAGCTCACCCGGGTCCAGCTCCTACGAGCAGTACTTC. Its translation: CASSPGSSSYEQYF. The full variable domain, rest sourced from reference TRBV18 and TRBJ2-7, is NAGVMQNPRHLVRRRGQEARLRCSPMKGHSHVYWYRQLPEEGLKFMVYLQKENIIDESGMPKERFSAEFPKEGPSILRIQQVVRGDSAAYFCASSPGSSSYEQYFGPGTRLTVT.

V and J are TRBV6-5 and TRBJ2-7, with 9 bases matching TRBD1. J gave up 2 bases and V 5 bases, and 7 bases lay outside the gene matches. The CDR3 is made up of 15 amino acids. The germline CDR1 and CDR2 sequences are MNHEY and SVGAGI. The CDR3 here is CASSHPGTGTYEQYF. The CDR3 region has the DNA TGTGCCAGCAGTCACCCCGGGACAGGGACCTACGAGCAGTACTTC.

This chain joins TRBV11-2 and TRBJ2-1; TRBD2 matches 7 bases. After removal of 4 bases from V and 2 bases from J, the junction contained 8 bases not matched to a gene. Germline values: CDR1 SGHAT, CDR2 FQNNGV. The length of the CDR3 is 16 residues. CDR3 in amino acids: CASSSLTSATYNEQFF. In nucleotides, the CDR3 is TGTGCCAGCAGCTCATTAACTAGCGCGACCTACAATGAGCAGTTCTTC.

The V gene is TRBV2, the J gene TRBJ1-2, with no clear D. V gave up 4 bases and J gave up 3 bases, with 6 bases separating them. The CDR3 is 12 amino acids. The V gene's germline CDR1 is SNHLY and CDR2 FYNNEI. In DNA, the CDR3 is TGTGCCAGCAGTGCCGGTGACTATGGCTACACCTTC. This translates into CASSAGDYGYTF. Drawing the rest from reference TRBV2 and TRBJ1-2, the complete variable domain is EPEVTQTPSHQVTQMGQEVILRCVPISNHLYFYWYRQILGQKVEFLVSFYNNEISEKSEIFDDQFSVERPDGSNFTLKIRSTKLEDSAMYFCASSAGDYGYTFGSGTRLTVV.

The genes are TRBV5-1 and TRBJ1-1; 9 positions match TRBD1. Germline CDR1 is SGHRS and CDR2 is YFSETQ. This CDR3 is built from 15 residues. The V gene end was trimmed by 3 bases and the J gene end by 0 bases; junction bases not matched to a gene: 3. CDR3 bases: TGCGCCAGCAGCTGGGGGACAGGGTTGAACACTGAAGCTTTCTTT. Protein: CASSWGTGLNTEAFF.

The chain is built from TRBV10-3 and TRBJ1-2; 8 bases fit TRBD1. This CDR3 spans 17 amino acids. Germline assignment: CDR1 ENHRY and CDR2 SYGVKD. Trimming removed 5 bases from V and 6 bases from J; junction bases left unmatched: 17. Here the CDR3 DNA reads TGTGCCATCAGTTACCCGGGACAGGAACATACTAAAGATGGCTACACCTTC. Amino acids: CAISYPGQEHTKDGYTF.

The rearrangement uses TRBV5-4 and TRBJ1-1; TRBD1 matches at 7 bases. From germline, CDR1 is SGHNT and CDR2 YYREEE (reference sequence). This CDR3 spans 13 amino acids. The junction had 5 bases not matched to a gene; V was cut back by 4 bases and J by 5 bases. Here the CDR3 reads CASSATGETEAFF. In DNA, the CDR3 is TGTGCCAGCAGCGCAACAGGGGAAACTGAAGCTTTCTTT.

The chain recombines TRBV15 with TRBJ2-3; TRBD1 aligns across 7 bases. This CDR3 spans 14 amino acids. V dropped 3 bases and J dropped 5; count of bases not matched to a gene: 5. Germline CDR1 and CDR2: LNHNV and YYDKDF (reference sequence). CDR3: CATSRPGTEDTQYF. The CDR3 DNA sequence: TGTGCCACCAGCAGGCCCGGGACAGAAGATACGCAGTATTTT.

J is TRBJ1-4 and V is TRBV21-1; the table's D gene call, TRBD1, was not cross checked with the DNA. TRBV21-1 is marked as a pseudogene. The CDR3 is 17 residues long. CDR3 sequence (DNA): TGTGCCAGCAGTAAACGGCCGGACAGGACATTGGATGAAAAACTGTTTTTT. Encoded protein: CASSKRPDRTLDEKLFF.

This chain links TRBV4-3 with TRBJ1-1; 7 bases match TRBD1. Trimming took 0 bases from V and 3 from J; bases not matched to a gene: 4. This CDR3 has 15 residues. Germline-derived CDR1 and CDR2 are LGHNA and YSLEER. CDR3 in DNA: TGCGCCAGCAGCCAAGAACAGGGGTCAGACACTGAAGCTTTCTTT. Protein product: CASSQEQGSDTEAFF.

This chain uses TRBV7-9 with TRBJ2-2; 8 positions agree with TRBD1. The CDR3 is 16 residues long. CDR1 is SEHNR and CDR2 is FQNEAQ in the germline V gene (reference sequence). V dropped 5 bases and J dropped 6; count of bases not matched to a gene: 11. Here the CDR3 reads CASSPFGQGVSGELFF. The CDR3 nucleotides read TGTGCCAGCAGCCCCTTCGGACAGGGTGTGTCCGGGGAGCTGTTTTTT.

The rearrangement uses TRBV5-1 and TRBJ1-4; 7 positions match TRBD1. There are 15 residues in the CDR3. CDR1 is SGHRS and CDR2 is YFSETQ in the germline V gene. The J segment lost 2 bases and the V segment lost 2 bases, leaving 3 bases of the junction unmatched. The CDR3 nucleotides read TGCGCCAGCAGCTTACGGGGACAGACTAATGAAAAACTGTTTTTT. Its protein product is CASSLRGQTNEKLFF.

This sequence joins TRBV18 and TRBJ2-7; 8 bases line up with TRBD1. CDR1 is KGHSH, CDR2 LQKENI, per germline. The CDR3 sequence is 14 residues long. J gave up 3 bases and V 4 bases, and 5 bases lay outside the gene matches. The CDR3 sequence is CASSLPGQVYEQYF. The CDR3 DNA follows: TGTGCCAGCTCACTACCGGGACAGGTCTACGAGCAGTACTTC.

The table lists this clone with a count of one. The V call is TRBV5-6, the J call TRBJ2-5, with D maybe TRBD1 (6 bases). Germline V gene lookup returns CDR1 SGHDT and CDR2 YYEEEE. This CDR3 spans 16 amino acids. Trimming left V 4 bases short and J 5 bases short, with 21 bases between. The CDR3 reads CASSILRTVTGETQYF. The CDR3 coding sequence is TGTGCCAGCAGCATCCTCCGGACAGTCACCGGGGAGACCCAGTACTTC.

The V call is TRBV19, the J call TRBJ1-1, with D maybe TRBD1 (5 bases). Germline CDR1 is LNHDA and CDR2 is SQIVND (reference sequence). The CDR3 extends over 16 amino acids. The V gene lost 0 bases and the J gene lost 3 bases, with 14 bases spanning the gap. The CDR3 region is CASSIDATLGDTEAFF. The CDR3 nucleotides read TGTGCCAGTAGTATAGACGCCACTTTAGGGGACACTGAAGCTTTCTTT. The variable domain in full, completed from reference TRBV19 and TRBJ1-1, reads DGGITQSPKYLFRKEGQNVTLSCEQNLNHDAMYWYRQDPGQGLRLIYYSQIVNDFQKGDIAEGYSVSREKKESFPLTVTSAQKNPTAFYLCASSIDATLGDTEAFFGQGTRLTVV.

The chain is built from TRBV7-9 and TRBJ1-1, with TRBD1 matching 7 bases. CDR1 is SEHNR and CDR2 is FQNEAQ in the germline V gene (reference sequence). With 3 bases clipped from V and 7 bases from J, the junction kept 8 bases outside the gene matches. The CDR3 runs 14 residues. The CDR3 bases are TGTGCCAGCAGCTTCGACCAGGGGGGTTATGAAGCTTTCTTT. Translating it yields CASSFDQGGYEAFF.

This clone showed up just once. V and J are TRBV6-5 and TRBJ1-1, with D perhaps TRBD1 (6 bases). Deletions cut 2 bases from V and 4 bases from J, with 14 bases between. This CDR3 has 15 amino acids. Looked up from germline, CDR1 is MNHEY and CDR2 is SVGAGI. This chain's CDR3 is CASSYAAGEGTEAFF. The CDR3, as DNA: TGTGCCAGCAGTTACGCTGCAGGGGAGGGCACTGAAGCTTTCTTT.

The chain carries TRBV4-3 and TRBJ1-2; TRBD1 aligns across 8 bases. The V and J ends lost 1 base and 4 bases, in that order; junction bases with no gene match: 8. In germline, CDR1 is LGHNA, CDR2 YSLEER. The CDR3 runs 16 residues. The CDR3 here is CASSQAHTGGGYGYTF. In DNA form, the CDR3 reads TGCGCCAGCAGCCAAGCACATACAGGGGGGGGCTATGGCTACACCTTC.

This clone was seen just once. The gene calls are TRBV28 and TRBJ2-7; no clear D. Germline-derived CDR1 and CDR2 are MDHEN and SYDVKM. Trimming shortened V by 1 base and J by 3 bases, and 4 bases separated the two germline ends. The CDR3 runs 12 residues. The CDR3 nucleotides read TGTGCCAGCAGTTTATCGTTCTACGAGCAGTACTTC. Amino acid sequence: CASSLSFYEQYF. Drawing the rest from reference TRBV28 and TRBJ2-7, the complete variable domain is DVKVTQSSRYLVKRTGEKVFLECVQDMDHENMFWYRQDPGLGLRLIYFSYDVKMKEKGDIPEGYSVSREKKERFSLILESASTNQTSMYLCASSLSFYEQYFGPGTRLTVT.

This chain links TRBV28 with TRBJ1-1; 9 bases map to TRBD1. The trim removed 3 bases at V and 5 bases at J, leaving 10 bases unmatched. CDR3 length: 16 amino acids. Germline values: CDR1 MDHEN, CDR2 SYDVKM. The CDR3 protein is CASSLSGTGWRTEAFF. The CDR3 DNA sequence: TGTGCCAGCAGTTTGTCTGGGACAGGGTGGCGGACTGAAGCTTTCTTT.

This clone was counted between two and nine times. The genes are TRBV28 and TRBJ1-2, with D maybe TRBD1 (6 bases). With 5 bases removed from V and 0 bases from J, the gap between germline ends came to 13 bases. Germline V lookup: CDR1 MDHEN, CDR2 SYDVKM. This CDR3 is built from 15 residues. The CDR3 region is CASSLQGAANYGYTF. CDR3 nucleotides: TGTGCCAGCAGTCTACAGGGTGCAGCTAACTATGGCTACACCTTC.

The rearrangement links TRBV19 to TRBJ2-3, with a possible D match to TRBD1 (6 bases). Germline loops: CDR1 LNHDA, CDR2 SQIVND (reference sequence). The V and J ends lost 3 bases and 0 bases respectively, with 13 bases between them. The CDR3 contains 16 residues. CDR3 in DNA: TGTGCCAGTAGTATTCTTGGGGGCCCTAGCACAGATACGCAGTATTTT. Its protein product is CASSILGGPSTDTQYF.